This T cell receptor (beta chain) originates from a study of shared clonotypes between healthy human individuals. Naive CD8 cells, CD45RO-negative and positively selected for CCR7, excluded terminally differentiated effector memory CD45RA+ cells. The CDR3 totals 13 residues. Deletions cut 4 bases from V and 10 bases from J, with 14 bases between. Germline CDR1 is GTSNPN and CDR2 is SVGIG (reference sequence). Clones were sequenced by immunoSEQ multiplex PCR, and TCRdb holds only the in-frame ones, with some missing. The sample shows about 2 million clones, around 96% of them seen only once. The sample comprised naive CD8+ T cells sorted from blood. The receptor was isolated from a man between 18 and 29 years old in good health. The J gene is TRBJ1-6, the V gene TRBV30, with D perhaps matching TRBD1 (5 bases). The chain's CDR3 is CAWNGGGWSPLHF. As DNA, the CDR3 is TGTGCCTGGAACGGGGGGGGGTGGTCACCCCTCCACTTT.